This TCR beta chain was identified during a study of cytomegalovirus exposure and HLA in healthy donors. General study results and limits: A list of around 160 TCR beta chains associated with cytomegalovirus was given.

The CDR3 has 13 residues. Germline CDR1 reads SSHAT; CDR2 reads FNYEAQ (reference sequence). Remarks on this clone: Its antigen remains unknown. A read error may produce the germline difference seen at one junction end.

Here immunoSEQ multiplex PCR was the method, and the copy in TCRdb shows in-frame clones only, minus some. The sample holds about 160,000 clones; about 96% are singletons and the top ten take 0.8% to 1%. The sequence was obtained from a woman aged 18-35 years in good health and CMV-seronegative. The specimen sequenced was PBMCs. The rearrangement joins TRBV7-7 to TRBJ1-2; the D is unclear. In DNA, the CDR3 is TGTGCTAGCAGGCCTCATGGTGCGGAGGGCTACACCTTC. This encodes CASRPHGAEGYTF.